Listed here are 11 T cell receptor beta chains from one sample, sequenced in a study of T-cell memory formation after mild COVID-19. TCRdb re-called the 5' RACE reads with MiXCR, one entry per CDR3 protein. This table has about 350,000 distinct CDR3 sequences, roughly 15% appearing once. Material for sequencing was PBMCs or a T cell subset sorted from them (not recorded which). Every receptor here comes from a man aged 18 to 29 who had mild COVID-19 (a few samples of this study predate the infection). Cell type and time point are not known.

V usage is TRBV5-1 and J usage is TRBJ2-7, with D tentatively TRBD1 (6 bases). The length of the CDR3 is 13 residues. The V end was cut by 8 bases, the J end by 5 bases, with 17 bases between. From germline, CDR1 is SGHRS and CDR2 YFSETQ. As DNA, the CDR3 is TGCGCCAGTACAAGAAGCAGGGGACACGAGCAGTACTTC. It encodes CASTRSRGHEQYF.

The chain couples TRBV18 to TRBJ1-2; D gene ambiguous. This CDR3 is built from 14 residues. The V and J ends lost 5 bases and 0 bases respectively, with 10 bases between them. Germline values: CDR1 KGHSH, CDR2 LQKENI. The chain's CDR3 is CASSGPRPNYGYTF. The CDR3 DNA is TGTGCCAGCTCAGGGCCGCGACCTAACTATGGCTACACCTTC.

The chain carries TRBV2 and TRBJ2-1; 11 bases are shared with TRBD2. The CDR3 is 14 amino acids. J was trimmed by 9 bases and V by 7 bases; bases with no gene match: 8. CDR1 and CDR2 from the germline V gene are SNHLY and FYNNEI. CDR3 residues: CASKPSGGSSEQFF. The CDR3 bases are TGTGCCAGCAAACCTAGCGGGGGGTCGAGTGAGCAGTTCTTC.

Only a few counts were recorded for this clonotype. The chain recombines TRBV20-1 with TRBJ1-6; D gene ambiguous. There are 13 residues in the CDR3. Trimming removed 6 bases at V and 7 bases at J, with 13 bases between. Germline assignment: CDR1 DFQATT and CDR2 SNEGSKA (reference sequence). CDR3 sequence (DNA): TGCAGTGCCCTGGACCTCAGGAATTCACCCCTCCACTTT. Its protein product is CSALDLRNSPLHF.

V and J are TRBV7-2 and TRBJ2-2; TRBD2 aligns across 8 bases. With 0 bases clipped from V and 5 bases from J, the junction kept 2 bases outside the gene matches. Germline V gene data show CDR1 as SGHTA and CDR2 as FQGNSA. The CDR3 is made up of 15 amino acids. In DNA form, the CDR3 reads TGTGCCAGCAGCTTAGCGACGGGGGGGACCGGGGAGCTGTTTTTT. This translates into CASSLATGGTGELFF.

This clonotype showed up many times. The chain links TRBV7-3 to TRBJ2-3; the D is unclear. V lost 4 bases and J 0 bases, leaving 11 bases between the germline ends. Germline V gene lookup returns CDR1 SGHTA and CDR2 FQGTGA. This CDR3 has 15 amino acids. The CDR3: CASSSQLGSTDTQYF. In nucleotides, the CDR3 is TGTGCCAGCAGCTCCCAGTTGGGAAGCACAGATACGCAGTATTTT. Variable domain in full (rest from reference TRBV7-3 and TRBJ2-3): GAGVSQTPSNKVTEKGKYVELRCDPISGHTALYWYRQSLGQGPEFLIYFQGTGAADDSGLPNDRFFAVRPEGSVSTLKIQRTERGDSAVYLCASSSQLGSTDTQYFGPGTRLTVL.

The gene calls are TRBV30 and TRBJ1-2; tentatively, D is TRBD1 (5 bases). Germline V CDR1 and CDR2: GTSNPN, SVGIG (reference sequence). This CDR3 comprises 10 residues. V was pared by 6 bases and J by 7 bases, with 9 bases between. CDR3 coding DNA: TGTGCCTGTCAGGGAGCTGGCTACACCTTC. Protein sequence: CACQGAGYTF.

This clonotype was seen many times. The rearrangement joins TRBV4-1 to TRBJ2-7; a possible D gene is TRBD2 (5 bases). In germline, CDR1 is MGHRA, CDR2 YSYEKL. There are 15 residues in the CDR3. The V end lost 2 bases, the J end lost 2 bases, and 13 bases lay between the germline ends. The CDR3 DNA sequence: TGCGCCAGCAGCCAAAGAGGGTCCGGGCCCTACGAGCAGTACTTC. Residues: CASSQRGSGPYEQYF.

The genes are TRBV4-2 and TRBJ2-3; D is uncertain. The germline V and J ends were trimmed by 0 bases and 2 bases, with 6 bases remaining between them. Germline CDR1 and CDR2: LGHNA and YNFKEQ. This CDR3 contains 14 residues. The CDR3 DNA follows: TGTGCCAGCAGCCAAGATGGGCCCACAGATACGCAGTATTTT. Translated: CASSQDGPTDTQYF.

This clonotype showed up just a few times. The V gene is TRBV24-1, the J gene TRBJ1-1; tentative D call: TRBD1 (6 bases). Deletions cut 5 bases from V and 10 bases from J, with 13 bases between. Germline V gene data show CDR1 as KGHDR and CDR2 as SFDVKD. The CDR3 is 12 residues long. The CDR3 sequence: CATSGPTGVAFF. For the CDR3, the DNA is TGTGCCACCAGTGGACCGACAGGTGTAGCTTTCTTT.

This clonotype was detected only a few times. The chain uses TRBV7-8 and TRBJ1-3; D gene uncertain. The CDR3 is made up of 15 amino acids. V lost 5 bases to trimming and J lost 4 bases, with 15 bases between them. CDR1 and CDR2 from the germline V gene are SGHVS and FQNEAQ. The CDR3 loop reads CASSTSLDGGNTIYF. The CDR3 DNA is TGTGCCAGCAGCACTAGTTTGGACGGGGGAAACACCATATATTTT.